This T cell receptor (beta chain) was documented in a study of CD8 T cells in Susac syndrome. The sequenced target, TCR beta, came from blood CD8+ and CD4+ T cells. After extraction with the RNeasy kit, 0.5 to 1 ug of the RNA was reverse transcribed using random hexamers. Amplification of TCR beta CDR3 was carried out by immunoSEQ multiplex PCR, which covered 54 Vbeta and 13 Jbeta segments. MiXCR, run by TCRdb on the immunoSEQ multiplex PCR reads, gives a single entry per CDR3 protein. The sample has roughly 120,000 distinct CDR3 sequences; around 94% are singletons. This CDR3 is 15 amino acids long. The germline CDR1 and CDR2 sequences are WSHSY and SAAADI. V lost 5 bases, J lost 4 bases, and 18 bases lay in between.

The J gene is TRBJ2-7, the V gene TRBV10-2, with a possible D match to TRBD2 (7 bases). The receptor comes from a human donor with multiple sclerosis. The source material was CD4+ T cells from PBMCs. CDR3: CASSYGGTLGYEQYF. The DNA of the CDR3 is TGCGCCAGCAGTTACGGGGGGACACTTGGGTACGAGCAGTACTTC.